A selection of T cell receptor beta chains follows, all from one sample in a study of response to subunit inactivated influenza vaccine. TCRdb re-derived calls from the RT-PCR reads in MiXCR, one entry per CDR3 protein. Of around 600,000 distinct CDR3 sequences in the sample, over 9% were seen once. A further study also used this sample, focusing on T cells expressing NK-cell markers.

The specimen was PBMCs from blood, collected on the day of vaccination. The receptors derive from a man aged 50 to 59 who received an inactivated influenza vaccine. Both conserved end residues are part of each CDR3. D genes are given only for firm matches. Size tells how often a clone was seen (once, few, many) or the class of an expanded clone, and some rows leave it out.

- TRBJ2-7 TRBV7-2 - TGTGCCAGCAGCAGGGCTAGGAGCGAGCAGTACTTC CASSRARSEQYF
few TRBJ2-1 TRBV9 - TGTGCCAGCAGCCCCGGAGGCGGGGGCGCCTACAATGAGCAGTTCTTC CASSPGGGGAYNEQFF
many TRBJ1-2 TRBV11-1 TRBD1 TGTGCCAGCAGCCCGACAGGGGACTATGGCTACACCTTC CASSPTGDYGYTF
- TRBJ2-1 TRBV7-8 - TGTGCCAGCGGGGTAGGTGGCGGCTCCTACAATGAGCAGTTCTTC CASGVGGGSYNEQFF
- TRBJ2-7 TRBV12-3/TRBV12-4 - TGTGCCAGCAGCCCAAGGATAGTGTACGCTCCTAGCTACGAGCAGTACTTC CASSPRIVYAPSYEQYF
- TRBJ2-7 TRBV10-3 - TGTGCCATCAGTTCTCTGGCCCGGGCCGAGCAGTACTTC CAISSLARAEQYF
- TRBJ2-1 TRBV9 TRBD2 TGTGCCAGCAGCCCCCTCGGGGGGGAGGGGAATGAGCAGTTCTTC CASSPLGGEGNEQFF
- TRBJ2-1 TRBV12-3/TRBV12-4 - TGTGCCAGCAGTTTTACGGAGAAAACCAAGCAGTTCTTC CASSFTEKTKQFF
- TRBJ2-5 TRBV24-1 - TGTGCCACCAGTGATTCTACAGAGGAGACCCAGTACTTC CATSDSTEETQYF
- TRBJ2-1 TRBV6-2/TRBV6-3 TRBD1 TGTGCCAGCAGTTACAGGCGGACAGGGCTCCTTACGGATGAGCAGTTCTTC CASSYRRTGLLTDEQFF
- TRBJ2-7 TRBV3-1 - TGTGCCAGCAGCCAAGGTCCGGGTAGGTACGAGCAGTACTTC CASSQGPGRYEQYF
few TRBJ1-4 TRBV12-3/TRBV12-4 - TGTGCCAGCACCACGCAGGGCTCATTTGAAAAACTGTTTTTT CASTTQGSFEKLFF
- TRBJ2-1 TRBV14 - TGTGCCAGCAGCCAAGCCCTAGGCCATGTCACTGAGCAGTTCTTC CASSQALGHVTEQFF
- TRBJ2-7 TRBV7-8 - TGTGCCAGTATTATAGGGGAGTACAGCTACGAGCAGTACTTC CASIIGEYSYEQYF
few TRBJ1-4 TRBV20-1 - TGCAGTGCTAGAGATCGCAGGCTAGGAACTAATGAAAAACTGTTTTTT CSARDRRLGTNEKLFF
- TRBJ1-4 TRBV5-1 - TGCGCCAGCAGCTTGGACGGAATTACAACTAATGAAAAACTGTTTTTT CASSLDGITTNEKLFF
- TRBJ2-5 TRBV10-1 TRBD2 TGCGCCAGCGGTTCTAATGGGACTAGCGGGAGAGTCCAAGAGACCCAGTACTTC CASGSNGTSGRVQETQYF
many TRBJ2-7 TRBV4-3 TRBD1 TGCGCCAGCAGCCAAGAATGGGACAGGGAACCCTACGAGCAGTACTTC CASSQEWDREPYEQYF
- TRBJ2-1 TRBV5-1 TRBD1 TGCGCCAGCCAGACAGGGGGCGCGAACAATGAGCAGTTCTTC CASQTGGANNEQFF
- TRBJ1-1 TRBV28 - TGTGCCAGCAGTTTTGGGATTGCCGGACTCTGGGAGAGGGCCACTGAAGCTTTCTTT CASSFGIAGLWERATEAFF
- TRBJ2-7 TRBV28 - TGTGCCAGCAGTCCGATGGACACTCACCACGAGCAGTACTTC CASSPMDTHHEQYF
few TRBJ2-7 TRBV5-1 - TGCGCCAGCAGCCCGAGGGAAGATCATCCATCCCACGAGCAGTACTTC CASSPREDHPSHEQYF
- TRBJ2-1 TRBV9 - TGTGCCAGCAGCGTAGATGCAGGACTATTTGAGCAGTTCTTC CASSVDAGLFEQFF
- TRBJ1-1 TRBV20-1 TRBD1 TGCAGTGCTTCGGGACAGGGTATATTTGAAGCTTTCTTT CSASGQGIFEAFF
few TRBJ2-3 TRBV4-1 TRBD2 TGCGCCAGCAGCCAAGATTGGCGGGGGATCTCAGATACGCAGTATTTT CASSQDWRGISDTQYF
- TRBJ2-2 TRBV3-1 - TGTGCCAGCAGCCACGCCAATTCTGCCGGGGAGCTGTTTTTT CASSHANSAGELFF
few TRBJ2-1 TRBV5-1 TRBD2 TGCGCCAGCAGCCTGTCCGGGACTAGCTACGATGAGCAGTTCTTC CASSLSGTSYDEQFF
- TRBJ2-2 TRBV7-3 - TGTGCCAGCAGCCCTCCGAGGTCGAACACCGGGGAGCTGTTTTTT CASSPPRSNTGELFF
many TRBJ2-1 TRBV12-3/TRBV12-4 - TGTGCCAGCTCACTAGGCGGCTACAATGAGCAGTTCTTC CASSLGGYNEQFF
few TRBJ2-7 TRBV6-5 - TGTGCCAGCAGTTCCGTGGGGAGTGGGGGGCAGTACTTC CASSSVGSGGQYF
- TRBJ2-2 TRBV12-3/TRBV12-4 TRBD2 TGTGCCAGCAGGCCGGGGGGTTCCACCGGGGAGCTGTTTTTT CASRPGGSTGELFF
- TRBJ2-5 TRBV29-1 - TGCAGCGTCGAAAAAACTAGCCAGACCCAGTACTTC CSVEKTSQTQYF
- TRBJ2-3 TRBV3-1 - TGTGCCAGCAGCCAAGATTTCTATACGCAGTATTTT CASSQDFYTQYF
few TRBJ2-1 TRBV5-1 - TGCGCCAGCAGCCCAAGAGGAGGGGGAGACAGCGGGACTAATGAGCAGTTCTTC CASSPRGGGDSGTNEQFF
- TRBJ2-2 TRBV9 - TGTGCCAGCAGCGCCAGACAGGTGAACACCGGGGAGCTGTTTTTT CASSARQVNTGELFF
many TRBJ2-6 TRBV10-3 - TGTGCCATCAGTGACCTGGGGGCCAACGTCCTGACTTTC CAISDLGANVLTF
many TRBJ1-4 TRBV7-9 TRBD1 TGTGCCAGCAGCCCCCGGGACAGCTATGAAAAACTGTTTTTT CASSPRDSYEKLFF
- TRBJ2-5 TRBV12-3/TRBV12-4 - TGTGCCAGCAGCTTCTCGGTCTCCTGGGGGGAGACCCAGTACTTC CASSFSVSWGETQYF
few TRBJ1-4 TRBV18 - TGTGCCAGCTCACCACCGACCAGGACTAATGAAAAACTGTTTTTT CASSPPTRTNEKLFF
few TRBJ1-1 TRBV7-2 TRBD1 TGTGCCAGCAGCCCGGACAGGGGTGTAGCTTTCTTT CASSPDRGVAFF
few TRBJ2-1 TRBV12-3/TRBV12-4 - TGTGCCAGCAGTTTAGCAGCCCGGGCTGAGCAGTTCTTC CASSLAARAEQFF
- TRBJ1-2 TRBV7-2 TRBD1 TGTGCCAGCAGCTTGGAGGACAGGGTCTATGGCTACACCTTC CASSLEDRVYGYTF
- TRBJ1-2 TRBV24-1 - TGTGCCACCAGTGATCCCGGGGAGGATGGCTACACCTTC CATSDPGEDGYTF
many TRBJ2-3 TRBV12-3/TRBV12-4 TRBD1 TGTGCCAGCAGAGACCCGGGACAGGGGGCGGCAGATACGCAGTATTTT CASRDPGQGAADTQYF
- TRBJ2-2 TRBV5-1 TRBD1 TGCGCCAGCAGCTCCCGACAGGGCGACACCGGGGAGCTGTTTTTT CASSSRQGDTGELFF
few TRBJ1-1 TRBV5-1 - TGCGCCAGCAGCGTGGAGTCGGAGGGCACTGAAGCTTTCTTT CASSVESEGTEAFF
- TRBJ2-6 TRBV10-3 - TGTGCCATCAGCCCACAGATCTCTGGGGCCAACGTCCTGACTTTC CAISPQISGANVLTF
- TRBJ2-1 TRBV6-2/TRBV6-3 TRBD2 TGTGCCAGCAGCCCCTATAGCGGGGGCCGCAATGAGCAGTTCTTC CASSPYSGGRNEQFF
- TRBJ1-4 TRBV7-8 - TGTGCCAGCCGGGATGTGGGTGAAAAACTGTTTTTT CASRDVGEKLFF
- TRBJ1-1 TRBV12-3/TRBV12-4 - TGTGCCAGCAGTGGACAGAATTGGGGGGCTTTCTTT CASSGQNWGAFF